The sequence of this T cell receptor (beta chain) was determined in a study of regulatory T cells in long-lasting Graves disease. Findings and caveats of the study: Less diverse TCR repertoires were seen in persistent Graves' patients than in newly diagnosed ones. Accuracy might have suffered from few samples.

This clonotype was picked up many times. Its antigen remains unknown. Arm-PCR with iRepertoire HTBI primers amplified the CDR3 regions for these TCR beta libraries. In the authors' methods: Gene usage covered 62 TRBV and 14 TRBJ segments. Each CDR3 protein gets one entry after TCRdb re-called the multiplex PCR reads with MiXCR. The V and J calls were determined by TCRdb, not by the authors. Here the sample spans around 450,000 distinct CDR3 sequences, roughly a fifth being singletons. The time point was: persistent/refractory GD, antithyroid drugs over 5 years with positive TRAb. Making the TCR library involved RNA that had been extracted from PBMCs. Approximately 9.9-milliliter peripheral blood samples went into EDTA tubes. Germline CDR1 reads MNHNS; CDR2 reads SASEGT. The CDR3 spans 13 residues. J lost 4 bases, V lost 6 bases, and 3 bases had no gene match.

This receptor was obtained from a female donor with Graves disease. The material sequenced was peripheral blood mononuclear cells (PBMCs), taken when the disease was refractory, from a patient treated with antithyroid drugs. The rearrangement uses TRBV6-1 and TRBJ1-5, with 7 positions matching TRBD1. The CDR3 DNA reads as TGTGCCAGCAGCGACAGGGAGAATCAGCCCCAGCATTTT. This encodes CASSDRENQPQHF.